A selection of T cell receptor beta chains follows, all from one sample in a study of response to subunit inactivated influenza vaccine. A single record per CDR3 protein comes from TCRdb applying MiXCR to the RT-PCR reads. The sample includes hundreds of thousands of distinct CDR3 sequences, around 15% of them seen just once. The sequencing here drew on PBMCs from blood, taken approximately 15 days before vaccination. The receptors originated from a man in his fifties who received an inactivated influenza vaccine. Both conserved end residues are part of each CDR3.

J,V,CDR3
TRBJ2-1,TRBV29-1,CSGWTSGNNEQFF
TRBJ2-3,TRBV7-7,CASSRSGTGHDTQYF
TRBJ2-4,TRBV10-3,CAISDRASGSDIQYF
TRBJ2-2,TRBV4-1,CASSQVDITGELFF
TRBJ2-2,TRBV7-9,CASSPGTSGTGELFF
TRBJ1-3,TRBV14,CASSRGPRAGNTIYF
TRBJ2-1,TRBV14,CASSPRVGESYNEQFF
TRBJ2-5,TRBV10-2,CASSPVSTGETQYF
TRBJ1-1,TRBV6-2/TRBV6-3,CASSYSTRTNTEAFF
TRBJ1-1,TRBV5-1,CASSWGQSNTEAFF
TRBJ2-2,TRBV7-8,CASPEEADPFNTGELFF
TRBJ2-5,TRBV6-2/TRBV6-3,CASSDGYPQETQYF
TRBJ2-7,TRBV10-3,CAISGPASTYEQYF
TRBJ1-1,TRBV12-3/TRBV12-4,CASSSDSVNTEAFF
TRBJ1-5,TRBV4-3,CASSQDSGINQPQHF
TRBJ1-1,TRBV4-3,CASSQDRVVGTEAFF
TRBJ2-7,TRBV5-1,CASGQTGASYEQYF
TRBJ2-7,TRBV3-1,CASSQARHPYEQYF